One T cell receptor beta chain is described in this entry. Its antigen remains unknown. The source of the sample is a study of blood T cells in healthy people across ages. Study-wide results and limits: When one million T cells were used, diversity estimates were thought to be underestimates. Conclusively comparing naive with antigen-experienced cells was impossible with unsorted PBMCs.

Primed by a sample-barcoded 5' primer and a J-beta primer mix, a second PCR proceeded for roughly 7 to 11 cycles. Sequencing recovered at least 2.5 million CDR3-containing paired-end reads from each sample. TCRdb re-derived calls from the 5' RACE reads in MiXCR, one entry per CDR3 protein. The data contain about 1.7 million distinct CDR3 sequences, approximately 28% of them singletons. The CDR3 is made up of 13 amino acids. In germline, CDR1 is SQVTM, CDR2 ANQGSEA. V was trimmed by 4 bases and J by 7 bases, leaving 13 bases between them. The chain employs TRBV29-1 and TRBJ2-2; maybe TRBD1 (6 bases). Source material: blood. The sequence was collected from a woman between 25 and 40 years old in good health. The CDR3 DNA follows: TGCAGCGTTGGGACAGTTCTTCACGGGGAGCTGTTTTTT. Encoded protein: CSVGTVLHGELFF.